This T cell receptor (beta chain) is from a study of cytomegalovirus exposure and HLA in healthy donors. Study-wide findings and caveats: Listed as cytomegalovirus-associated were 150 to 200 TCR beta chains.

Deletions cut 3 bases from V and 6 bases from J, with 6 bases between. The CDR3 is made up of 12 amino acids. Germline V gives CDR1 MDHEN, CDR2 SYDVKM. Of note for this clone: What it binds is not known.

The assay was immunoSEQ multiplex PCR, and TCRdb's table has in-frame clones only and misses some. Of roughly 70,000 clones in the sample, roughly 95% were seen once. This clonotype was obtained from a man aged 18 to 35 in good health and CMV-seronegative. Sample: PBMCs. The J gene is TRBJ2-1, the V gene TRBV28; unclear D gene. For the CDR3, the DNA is TGTGCCAGCAGTTTTTCGGGCAATGAGCAGTTCTTC. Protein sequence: CASSFSGNEQFF.